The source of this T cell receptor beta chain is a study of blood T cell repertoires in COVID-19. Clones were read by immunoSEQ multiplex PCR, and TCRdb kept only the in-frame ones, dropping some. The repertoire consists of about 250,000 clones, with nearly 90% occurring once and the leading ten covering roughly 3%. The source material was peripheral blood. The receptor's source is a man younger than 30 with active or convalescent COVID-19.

Here the CDR3 reads CASSVQGGYTF. CDR3 bases: TGTGCCAGTAGTGTCCAGGGTGGCTACACCTTC. The chain recombines TRBV19 with TRBJ1-2; a possible D gene is TRBD1 (5 bases). The germline CDR1 and CDR2 sequences are LNHDA and SQIVND (reference sequence). V lost 5 bases to trimming and J lost 7 bases, with 8 bases between them. CDR3 length equals 11 residues.